These 4 T cell receptor beta chains came from one sample sequenced in a study of T cells in Graves' hyperthyroidism and ophthalmopathy. Template material for amplifying TCR beta CDR3 regions consisted of RNA transcripts. A first-round RT-PCR of the TCR CDR3 used the HTBI primer set. TCRdb fed the multiplex PCR reads into MiXCR, producing one record per CDR3 protein. This table holds 500,000 or so distinct CDR3 sequences, around 15% found once. Sequenced sample: blood. The receptors stem from a woman younger than 45 with Graves' ophthalmopathy.

V is TRBV12-3 or TRBV12-4 and J is TRBJ2-3, with D tentatively TRBD1 or TRBD2 (6 bases each). This CDR3 has 14 amino acids. Trimming removed 6 bases from V and 7 bases from J, with 17 bases in between. CDR3 in amino acids: CASSPGGGWHTQYF. The DNA for the CDR3 is TGTGCCAGCAGCCCCGGGGGCGGCTGGCATACGCAGTATTTT.

This clonotype occurred many times. The chain couples TRBV20-1 to TRBJ2-7; TRBD1 might be the D (5 bases). Germline CDR1 and CDR2: DFQATT and SNEGSKA (reference sequence). The CDR3 length is 12 residues. The V end lost 3 bases, the J end lost 6 bases, and 12 bases lay between the germline ends. The CDR3 coding sequence is TGCAGTGCTAGCCCAGGGATGAGCGAGCAGTACTTC. Translated, it gives CSASPGMSEQYF.

This clonotype showed up many times. This chain links TRBV20-1 with TRBJ2-3, with TRBD2 identical over 10 bases. The length of the CDR3 is 16 residues. Trimming at V came to 4 bases and at J to 3 bases, leaving 10 bases not matched to a gene. Germline V gene sequence: CDR1 DFQATT, CDR2 SNEGSKA (reference sequence). The CDR3 region has the DNA TGCAGTGCTACCGCGATGAGTAGCGGGAGGACAGATACGCAGTATTTT. It codes for CSATAMSSGRTDTQYF.

This clonotype appeared many times. This chain uses TRBV6-2 or TRBV6-3 with TRBJ2-2, with D possibly being TRBD1 (5 bases). The V end was cut by 5 bases, the J end by 1 base, with 17 bases between. CDR1 and CDR2 (germline): MNHEY, SVGEGT. The CDR3 spans 17 residues. CDR3 nucleotide sequence: TGTGCCAGCAGTCAACCGACAGACAGTTTGAACACCGGGGAGCTGTTTTTT. Translated, it gives CASSQPTDSLNTGELFF.